This T cell receptor beta chain is drawn from a study of OX40 agonist ivuxolimab in advanced cancers. Regarding this clone: The antigen remains undetermined.

Whole-study findings and limits: There was clonal expansion of CD4+ and CD8+ blood T cells by week 6 at 0.1 to 3.0 mg/kg.

This table comes from immunoSEQ multiplex PCR, and its TCRdb copy is limited to in-frame clones, with some not included. The profile covers 70,000 to 90,000 clones, with approximately 84% appearing a single time and under 8% taken by the ten largest. Germline V lookup: CDR1 SGHNT, CDR2 YENEEA. The V and J ends lost 5 bases and 1 base respectively, with 8 bases between them. The CDR3 length is 13 residues. Specimen: CD4+ or CD8+ T cells sorted from blood, collected in a trial of the OX40 agonist ivuxolimab. This chain links TRBV11-3 with TRBJ1-1, with D possibly matching TRBD1 (5 bases). The clonotype comes from an adult with an advanced solid tumor such as melanoma, head and neck, liver or kidney cancer. This CDR3 is CASSQGPNTEAFF. DNA of the CDR3: TGTGCCAGCAGCCAGGGACCGAACACTGAAGCTTTCTTT.